This T cell receptor beta chain was obtained from a study of T-cell memory formation after mild COVID-19. This clonotype was observed a few times. Each CDR3 protein gets one entry after TCRdb re-called the 5' RACE reads with MiXCR. The sample shows tens of thousands of distinct CDR3 sequences, 16% of them seen only once. With 1 base removed from V and 2 bases from J, the gap between germline ends came to 12 bases. The CDR3 contains 16 residues. CDR1 and CDR2 (germline): SGHAT, FQNNGV. Sequencing used PBMCs or a T cell subset sorted from them (not recorded which). This chain links TRBV11-2 with TRBJ2-1; D possibly uses TRBD1 or TRBD2 (5 bases each). The TCR was taken from an adult woman who had mild COVID-19 (a few samples of this study predate the infection). Cell type and time point are not known. The CDR3 here is CASSLARDGTYNEQFF. CDR3 sequence (DNA): TGTGCCAGCAGCTTAGCCCGGGACGGGACCTACAATGAGCAGTTCTTC.